These 4 T cell receptor beta chains were sequenced from one sample in a study of graft-versus-host responses after intestinal transplantation. Generated by immunoSEQ multiplex PCR, the TCRdb table keeps only in-frame clones and is missing some. The sample has approximately 90,000 clones; about 87% are singletons. For these TCRs, the target antigens are not known. The specimen was unstimulated CD4+ T cells sorted from spleen or lymph node cells, collected before transplant. Receptors were obtained from a human donor who was the organ donor for an intestinal transplant.

V and J are TRBV29-1 and TRBJ2-3; D is perhaps TRBD2 (5 bases). The CDR3 covers 13 residues. Trimming left V 5 bases short and J 6 bases short, with 15 bases between. CDR1 and CDR2 (germline): SQVTM, ANQGSEA. The CDR3 bases are TGCAGCGTTTTACGTGCCGGGGAGGATACGCAGTATTTT. Amino acid sequence: CSVLRAGEDTQYF.

V and J are TRBV7-8 and TRBJ2-2, with D possibly matching TRBD2 (6 bases). This CDR3 is 17 amino acids long. CDR1 is SGHVS and CDR2 is FQNEAQ in the germline V gene. Trimming took off 1 base at V and 4 bases at J, with 16 bases between the two ends. CDR3 amino acids: CASSLVRGIFGTGELFF. The DNA for the CDR3 is TGTGCCAGCAGCTTAGTTCGGGGGATATTTGGCACCGGGGAGCTGTTTTTT.

This chain joins TRBV11-2 and TRBJ2-6; D is perhaps TRBD1 (6 bases). V gave up 6 bases and J gave up 0 bases, with 15 bases separating them. Germline CDR1 reads SGHAT; CDR2 reads FQNNGV. The CDR3 extends over 17 amino acids. CDR3 loop: CASRYWGRTSGANVLTF. Here the CDR3 DNA reads TGTGCCAGCAGGTACTGGGGGCGGACCTCTGGGGCCAACGTCCTGACTTTC.

The genes are TRBV7-8 and TRBJ2-3; 11 bases are shared with TRBD2. Trimming took 3 bases from V and 6 from J; bases not matched to a gene: 8. CDR3 length equals 16 residues. The germline CDR1 and CDR2 sequences are SGHVS and FQNEAQ. The CDR3 coding sequence is TGTGCCAGCAGCTTTACGTTAGCGGGGGGGCCCGATACGCAGTATTTT. Translating gives CASSFTLAGGPDTQYF.